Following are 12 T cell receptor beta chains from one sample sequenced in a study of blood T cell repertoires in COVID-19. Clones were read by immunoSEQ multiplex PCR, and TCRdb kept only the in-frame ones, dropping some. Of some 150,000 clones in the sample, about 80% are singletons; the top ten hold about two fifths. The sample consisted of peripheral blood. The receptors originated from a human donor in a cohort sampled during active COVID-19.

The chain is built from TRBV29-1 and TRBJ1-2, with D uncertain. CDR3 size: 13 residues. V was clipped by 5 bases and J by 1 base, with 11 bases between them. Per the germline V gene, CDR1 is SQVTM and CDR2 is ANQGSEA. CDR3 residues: CSVSRLGNYGYTF. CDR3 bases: TGCAGCGTTTCGCGACTTGGTAACTATGGCTACACCTTC.

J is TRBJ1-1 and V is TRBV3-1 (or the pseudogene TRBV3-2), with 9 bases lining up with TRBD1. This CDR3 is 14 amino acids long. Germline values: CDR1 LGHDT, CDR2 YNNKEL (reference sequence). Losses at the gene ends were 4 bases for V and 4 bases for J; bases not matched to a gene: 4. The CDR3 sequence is CASSLTTGGTEAFF. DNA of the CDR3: TGTGCCAGCAGCCTTACGACAGGGGGCACTGAAGCTTTCTTT.

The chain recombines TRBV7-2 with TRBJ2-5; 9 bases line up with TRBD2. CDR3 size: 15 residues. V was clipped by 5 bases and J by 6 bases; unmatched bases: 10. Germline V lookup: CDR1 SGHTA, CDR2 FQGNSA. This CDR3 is CASSLRGGGAQTQYF. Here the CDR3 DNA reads TGTGCCAGCAGCCTCCGGGGCGGGGGGGCGCAGACCCAGTACTTC.

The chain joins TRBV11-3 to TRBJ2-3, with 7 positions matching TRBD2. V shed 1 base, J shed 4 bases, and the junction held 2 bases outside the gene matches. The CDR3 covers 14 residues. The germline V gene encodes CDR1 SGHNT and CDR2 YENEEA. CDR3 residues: CASSLGLAPDTQYF. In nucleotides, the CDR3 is TGTGCCAGCAGCTTAGGACTAGCCCCAGATACGCAGTATTTT.

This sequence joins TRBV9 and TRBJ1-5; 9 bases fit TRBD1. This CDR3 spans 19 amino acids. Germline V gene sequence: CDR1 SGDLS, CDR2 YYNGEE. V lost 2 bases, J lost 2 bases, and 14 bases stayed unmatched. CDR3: CASSVSGTGLCRGNQPQHF. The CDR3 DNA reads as TGTGCCAGCAGCGTTTCCGGGACAGGGCTGTGTCGTGGCAATCAGCCCCAGCATTTT.

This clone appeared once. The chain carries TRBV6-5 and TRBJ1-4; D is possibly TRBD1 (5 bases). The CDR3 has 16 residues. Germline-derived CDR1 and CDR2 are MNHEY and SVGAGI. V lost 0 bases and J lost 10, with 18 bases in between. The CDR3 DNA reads TGTGCCAGCAGTTACTCCAGGGACTGGAGAGTGGGAAAACTGTTTTTT. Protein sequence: CASSYSRDWRVGKLFF.

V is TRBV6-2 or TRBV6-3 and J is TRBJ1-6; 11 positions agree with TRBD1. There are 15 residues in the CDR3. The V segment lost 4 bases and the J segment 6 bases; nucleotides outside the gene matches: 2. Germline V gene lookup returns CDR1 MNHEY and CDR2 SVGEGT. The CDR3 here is CASSWGQGVNSPLHF. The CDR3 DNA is TGTGCCAGCAGTTGGGGACAGGGGGTTAATTCACCCCTCCACTTT.

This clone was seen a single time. CDR3 amino acids: CASSDSAGRTDTQYF. Here the CDR3 DNA reads TGTGCCAGCAGTGATTCGGCAGGGCGCACAGATACGCAGTATTTT. The genes are TRBV2 and TRBJ2-3; tentative D call: TRBD1 (5 bases). This CDR3 has 15 amino acids. Germline assignment: CDR1 SNHLY and CDR2 FYNNEI. V lost 3 bases and J 1 base, leaving 11 bases between the germline ends.

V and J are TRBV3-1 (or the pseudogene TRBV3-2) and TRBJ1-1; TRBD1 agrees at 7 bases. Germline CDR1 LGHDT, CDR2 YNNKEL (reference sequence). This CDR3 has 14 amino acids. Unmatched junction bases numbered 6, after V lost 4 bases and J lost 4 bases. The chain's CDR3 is CASSPPGGVTEAFF. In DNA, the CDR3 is TGTGCCAGCAGCCCCCCAGGGGGTGTCACTGAAGCTTTCTTT.

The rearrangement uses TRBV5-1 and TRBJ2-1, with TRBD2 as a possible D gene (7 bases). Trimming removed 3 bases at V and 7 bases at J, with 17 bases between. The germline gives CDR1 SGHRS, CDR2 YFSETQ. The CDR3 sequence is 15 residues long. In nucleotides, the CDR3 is TGCGCCAGCAGCTACTGGAGGGGGGGTAGTAATGAGCAGTTCTTC. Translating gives CASSYWRGGSNEQFF. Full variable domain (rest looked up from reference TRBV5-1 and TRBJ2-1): KAGVTQTPRYLIKTRGQQVTLSCSPISGHRSVSWYQQTPGQGLQFLFEYFSETQRNKGNFPGRFSGRQFSNSRSEMNVSTLELGDSALYLCASSYWRGGSNEQFFGPGTRLTVL.

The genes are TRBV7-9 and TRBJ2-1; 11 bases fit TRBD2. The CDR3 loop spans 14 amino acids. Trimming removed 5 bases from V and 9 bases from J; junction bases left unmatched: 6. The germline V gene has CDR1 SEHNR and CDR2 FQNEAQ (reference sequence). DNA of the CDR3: TGTGCCAGCAGCGCGACTAGCGGGAAACTTGAGCAGTTCTTC. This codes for CASSATSGKLEQFF.

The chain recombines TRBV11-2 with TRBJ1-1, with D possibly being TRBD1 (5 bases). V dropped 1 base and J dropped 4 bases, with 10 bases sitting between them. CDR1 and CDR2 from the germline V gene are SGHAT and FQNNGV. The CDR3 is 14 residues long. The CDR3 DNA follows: TGTGCCAGCAGCTTAGCGGGGGGTTTCACTGAAGCTTTCTTT. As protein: CASSLAGGFTEAFF.